The clone carrying this T cell receptor (beta chain) was seen only a few times. Its specificity is unknown. This CDR3 spans 19 amino acids. Germline V gene data show CDR1 as LGHNA and CDR2 as YNFKEQ. V shed 2 bases and J 1 base; nucleotides not matched to a gene: 11. Full-length variable regions came from constant-region reverse primers plus semi-nested Nested Universal Primer A PCR. MiXCR, run by TCRdb on the 5' RACE reads, gives a single entry per CDR3 protein. The table has 30,000 to 40,000 distinct CDR3 sequences, 26% seen once. CD25-based Treg depletion was applied to purified naive CD4+ T cells. Whole-study results and caveats: In terms of TCR gene usage, tumor memory CD4+ T cells clustered together with blood and lymph node memory CD4+ cells, as well as with lymph node naive CD4+ cells.

What was sequenced was naive CD4+ T cells sorted from a lymph node. Specified subset: naive CD4+ T cells, CD4+CD45RA+CD25-. The V call is TRBV4-2, the J call TRBJ2-5; 12 nucleotides agree with TRBD2. The TCR sequence derives from a female donor with breast cancer. CDR3 sequence (DNA): TGTGCCAGCAGCCAACATGTATCTAGCGGGGGGGCGGCCCAAGAGACCCAGTACTTC. This sequence encodes CASSQHVSSGGAAQETQYF.